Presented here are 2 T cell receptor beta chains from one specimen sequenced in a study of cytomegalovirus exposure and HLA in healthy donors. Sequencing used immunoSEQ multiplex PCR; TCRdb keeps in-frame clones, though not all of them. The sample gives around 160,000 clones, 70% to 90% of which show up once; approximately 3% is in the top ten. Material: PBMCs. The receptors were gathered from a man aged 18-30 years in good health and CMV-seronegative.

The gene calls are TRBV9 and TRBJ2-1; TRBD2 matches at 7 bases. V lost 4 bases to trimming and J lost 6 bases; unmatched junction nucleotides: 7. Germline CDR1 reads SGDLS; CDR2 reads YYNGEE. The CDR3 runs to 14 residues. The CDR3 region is CASSWGGSGNEQFF. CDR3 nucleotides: TGTGCCAGCAGCTGGGGCGGGAGTGGCAATGAGCAGTTCTTC.

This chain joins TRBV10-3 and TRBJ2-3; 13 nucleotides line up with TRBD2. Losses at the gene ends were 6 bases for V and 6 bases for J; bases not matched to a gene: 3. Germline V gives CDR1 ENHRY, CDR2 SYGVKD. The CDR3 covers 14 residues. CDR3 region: CAISGTSGEDTQYF. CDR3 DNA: TGTGCCATCAGCGGGACTAGCGGGGAGGATACGCAGTATTTT.